This entry lists 24 T cell receptor beta chains sequenced from one sample in a study of blood T cell repertoires in COVID-19. Only in-frame clones appear in the TCRdb table, and some are missing; sequencing was by immunoSEQ multiplex PCR. This sample has approximately 180,000 clones, with around 85% found just once. Specimen: peripheral blood. Receptor source: a human donor with active or convalescent COVID-19. The donor label of this sample is uncertain.

This clone was recorded once. This sequence joins TRBV6-6 and TRBJ1-4, with D unresolved. With 2 bases removed from V and 0 bases from J, the gap between germline ends came to 7 bases. The length of the CDR3 is 15 residues. Germline V gene sequence: CDR1 MNHNY, CDR2 SVGAGI (reference sequence). The CDR3 sequence is CASSYRTATNEKLFF. For the CDR3, the DNA is TGTGCCAGCAGTTACAGAACAGCAACTAATGAAAAACTGTTTTTT.

This sequence joins TRBV28 and TRBJ2-5; 7 bases line up with TRBD2. CDR3 length equals 18 residues. V dropped 1 base and J dropped 3; count of bases not matched to a gene: 14. Germline V gene sequence: CDR1 MDHEN, CDR2 SYDVKM. CDR3 region: CASSLFALAAREEETQYF. CDR3 nucleotides: TGTGCCAGCAGTTTATTCGCTCTAGCGGCGCGGGAAGAAGAGACCCAGTACTTC.

The CDR3 DNA reads as TGTGCCAGCAGCCAAGAAGGGGCACCAATGAACACTGAAGCTTTCTTT. Encoded protein: CASSQEGAPMNTEAFF. V gene TRBV4-2 combines with J gene TRBJ1-1; possibly TRBD1 for D (5 bases). From germline, CDR1 is LGHNA and CDR2 YNFKEQ. The CDR3 has 16 residues. Trimming took off 0 bases at V and 0 bases at J, with 11 bases between the two ends.

The rearrangement joins TRBV19 to TRBJ2-1; the match to TRBD2 covers 7 bases. V was pared by 5 bases and J by 4 bases, with 8 bases of the junction left unmatched. The CDR3 has 15 amino acids. Germline loops: CDR1 LNHDA, CDR2 SQIVND (reference sequence). CDR3 coding DNA: TGTGCCAGTAGTTTCCAGGCGGGGGTATACAATGAGCAGTTCTTC. Its protein product is CASSFQAGVYNEQFF.

This clone is a singleton in its sample. The rearrangement uses TRBV6-5 and TRBJ1-3; D unclear. V lost 2 bases, J lost 7 bases, and 3 bases lay in between. Germline loops: CDR1 MNHEY, CDR2 SVGAGI. This CDR3 is 11 amino acids long. The CDR3 nucleotides are TGTGCCAGCAGTTACCGGAACACCATATATTTT. Its protein product is CASSYRNTIYF.

This clone was counted between two and nine times. This chain uses TRBV3-1 (or the pseudogene TRBV3-2) with TRBJ2-1; the D gene is possibly TRBD2 (5 bases). The CDR3 sequence is 15 residues long. V was cut by 5 bases and J by 1 base, with 12 bases left in between. Germline values: CDR1 LGHDT, CDR2 YNNKEL (reference sequence). In nucleotides, the CDR3 is TGTGCCAGCAGCTTAGGACGGGGATCCTACAATGAGCAGTTCTTC. It codes for CASSLGRGSYNEQFF.

The rearrangement joins TRBV11-2 to TRBJ2-3, with 12 bases aligning to TRBD2. Losses at the gene ends were 3 bases for V and 6 bases for J; bases not matched to a gene: 4. The CDR3 spans 15 residues. Germline V gene data show CDR1 as SGHAT and CDR2 as FQNNGV. CDR3 DNA: TGTGCCAGCAGCTTGCTAGCGGGGGGGGATGATACGCAGTATTTT. Protein sequence: CASSLLAGGDDTQYF.

The chain joins TRBV2 to TRBJ1-4; 7 bases fit TRBD1. CDR3 size: 16 residues. In germline, CDR1 is SNHLY, CDR2 FYNNEI. Trimming removed 6 bases from V and 4 bases from J; junction bases left unmatched: 11. This CDR3 reads CASRKDRRGGNEKLFF. In DNA, the CDR3 is TGTGCCAGCAGGAAGGACAGGAGAGGGGGTAATGAAAAACTGTTTTTT.

The chain has TRBV12-5 and TRBJ2-3; weak D call: TRBD2 (5 bases). V was cut by 6 bases and J by 0 bases, with 13 bases left in between. Per germline, CDR1 LGHNT and CDR2 FRNRAP. The CDR3 extends over 15 amino acids. The CDR3 nucleotides are TGTGCTAGTGGCTTCGACTATCCTAGCACAGATACGCAGTATTTT. It is translated as CASGFDYPSTDTQYF.

This chain uses TRBV20-1 with TRBJ1-5, with TRBD1 as a possible D gene (5 bases). The ends were cut back, 3 bases at V and 5 bases at J, with 8 bases in the middle. The germline V gene encodes CDR1 DFQATT and CDR2 SNEGSKA (reference sequence). The CDR3 has 12 amino acids. The chain's CDR3 is CSASGGDQPQHF. The DNA of the CDR3 is TGCAGTGCTAGTGGGGGGGATCAGCCCCAGCATTTT.

The chain is built from TRBV28 and TRBJ2-7, with 7 bases aligning to TRBD2. V shed 5 bases and J 3 bases; nucleotides not matched to a gene: 10. Germline V gene lookup returns CDR1 MDHEN and CDR2 SYDVKM. The CDR3 sequence is 15 residues long. As DNA, the CDR3 is TGTGCCAGCAGTCGACCTGCGGGGGTCCTCTACGAGCAGTACTTC. It yields the protein CASSRPAGVLYEQYF.

The J gene is TRBJ1-4, the V gene TRBV12-3 or TRBV12-4; D unclear. This CDR3 contains 12 residues. The V gene lost 6 bases and the J gene lost 5 bases, with 7 bases spanning the gap. The CDR3 sequence: CASSFFNEKLFF. Written as DNA, the CDR3 is TGTGCCAGCAGCTTCTTCAATGAAAAACTGTTTTTT.

Only a few counts were recorded for this clone. The gene calls are TRBV15 and TRBJ1-2; TRBD1 agrees at 7 bases. CDR1 and CDR2 from the germline V gene are LNHNV and YYDKDF (reference sequence). The CDR3 has 15 amino acids. V shed 5 bases, J shed 4 bases, and the junction held 10 bases outside the gene matches. The CDR3 reads CATSLTGTEFYGYTF. CDR3 sequence (DNA): TGTGCCACCAGCTTGACCGGGACAGAGTTCTATGGCTACACCTTC. Combining the CDR3 with reference TRBV15 and TRBJ1-2 gives the whole variable domain DAMVIQNPRYQVTQFGKPVTLSCSQTLNHNVMYWYQQKSSQAPKLLFHYYDKDFNNEADTPDNFQSRRPNTSFCFLDIRSPGLGDTAMYLCATSLTGTEFYGYTFGSGTRLTVV.

The rearrangement links TRBV6-6 to TRBJ2-1, with TRBD2 matching 10 bases. The germline V gene has CDR1 MNHNY and CDR2 SVGAGI (reference sequence). J lost 4 bases, V lost 6 bases, and 6 bases had no gene match. The CDR3 contains 15 residues. For the CDR3, the DNA is TGTGCCAGCAGCCTGACTAGCGGGTGGTACAATGAGCAGTTCTTC. Residues: CASSLTSGWYNEQFF.

The genes are TRBV12-3 or TRBV12-4 and TRBJ1-1, with D unresolved. Trimming stripped 7 bases from V and 7 bases from J, with 13 bases between. The CDR3 is made up of 12 amino acids. The CDR3 here is CASTLDQREAFF. Written as DNA, the CDR3 is TGTGCCAGCACCTTGGATCAGCGTGAAGCTTTCTTT.

The chain links TRBV2 to TRBJ1-5, with D possibly TRBD1 on 5 matching bases. The length of the CDR3 is 14 residues. Trimming removed 7 bases from V and 5 bases from J, with 15 bases in between. Germline assignment: CDR1 SNHLY and CDR2 FYNNEI. The CDR3 sequence is CASTQGGVHQPQHF. Here the CDR3 DNA reads TGTGCCAGCACTCAGGGAGGGGTTCATCAGCCCCAGCATTTT.

The chain carries TRBV18 and TRBJ2-1; perhaps TRBD2 as D (6 bases). The germline V gene encodes CDR1 KGHSH and CDR2 LQKENI. This CDR3 has 16 residues. The V end was cut by 3 bases, the J end by 0 bases, with 12 bases between. This chain's CDR3 is CASSPLSGSSYNEQFF. The CDR3 DNA is TGTGCCAGCTCACCCCTTAGCGGCAGCTCCTACAATGAGCAGTTCTTC. Filled out from reference TRBV18 and TRBJ2-1, the complete variable domain reads NAGVMQNPRHLVRRRGQEARLRCSPMKGHSHVYWYRQLPEEGLKFMVYLQKENIIDESGMPKERFSAEFPKEGPSILRIQQVVRGDSAAYFCASSPLSGSSYNEQFFGPGTRLTVL.

V is TRBV5-4 and J is TRBJ1-2, with D maybe TRBD1 (5 bases). Trimming left V 8 bases short and J 0 bases short, with 17 bases between. This CDR3 has 15 residues. From germline, CDR1 is SGHNT and CDR2 YYREEE (reference sequence). The CDR3 bases are TGTGCCAGTGGGGCAACGGGAGATTCTAACTATGGCTACACCTTC. It encodes CASGATGDSNYGYTF.

The V call is TRBV4-3, the J call TRBJ1-6; TRBD1 might be the D (6 bases). Germline V lookup: CDR1 LGHNA, CDR2 YSLEER. This CDR3 is 16 amino acids long. V was pared by 0 bases and J by 4 bases, with 10 bases between. Here the CDR3 reads CASSQEAQGYNSPLHF. CDR3 nucleotide sequence: TGCGCCAGCAGCCAAGAAGCCCAGGGGTATAATTCACCCCTCCACTTT.

The chain combines TRBV7-2 with TRBJ1-5; possible D gene TRBD1, 5 bases. Germline V gene data show CDR1 as SGHTA and CDR2 as FQGNSA. This CDR3 has 12 amino acids. Trimming shortened V by 4 bases and J by 5 bases, and 6 bases separated the two germline ends. The CDR3 nucleotides read TGTGCCAGCAGCTCCAGGGATCAGCCCCAGCATTTT. Translated: CASSSRDQPQHF. Drawing the rest from reference TRBV7-2 and TRBJ1-5, the complete variable domain is GAGVSQSPSNKVTEKGKDVELRCDPISGHTALYWYRQSLGQGLEFLIYFQGNSAPDKSGLPSDRFSAERTGGSVSTLTIQRTQQEDSAVYLCASSSRDQPQHFGDGTRLSIL.

The V call is TRBV30, the J call TRBJ1-2, with D perhaps matching TRBD1 (6 bases). Germline CDR1 and CDR2: GTSNPN and SVGIG (reference sequence). The CDR3 length is 13 residues. The V gene lost 3 bases and the J gene lost 6 bases, with 14 bases spanning the gap. The DNA of the CDR3 is TGTGCCTGGAGGGCATGGGGGGGCAATGGCTACACCTTC. Its translation: CAWRAWGGNGYTF.

The gene calls are TRBV5-1 and TRBJ2-3, with D perhaps matching TRBD2 (6 bases). V lost 5 bases and J 5 bases, leaving 12 bases between the germline ends. CDR1 is SGHRS, CDR2 YFSETQ, per germline. The CDR3 has 13 amino acids. The CDR3 region has the DNA TGCGCCAGCAGGAGGGAGGTTATAGATACGCAGTATTTT. It specifies CASRREVIDTQYF.

The chain links TRBV2 to TRBJ2-3; D may be TRBD2 (6 bases). The V end was cut by 3 bases, the J end by 7 bases, with 17 bases between. Germline CDR1 and CDR2: SNHLY and FYNNEI. The CDR3 spans 15 residues. Written as DNA, the CDR3 is TGTGCCAGCAGTGAGGAGGGGTTTCCCGGAAATACGCAGTATTTT. Translating it yields CASSEEGFPGNTQYF.

V and J are TRBV7-9 and TRBJ1-4; 7 nucleotides line up with TRBD1. Germline CDR1 reads SEHNR; CDR2 reads FQNEAQ (reference sequence). The CDR3 is 13 amino acids. V shed 1 base and J 8 bases; nucleotides not matched to a gene: 1. The CDR3 DNA reads TGTGCCAGCAGCTTAGAACAGGGGGAAAAACTGTTTTTT. Translation gives CASSLEQGEKLFF. Full variable domain (rest looked up from reference TRBV7-9 and TRBJ1-4): DTGVSQNPRHKITKRGQNVTFRCDPISEHNRLYWYRQTLGQGPEFLTYFQNEAQLEKSRLLSDRFSAERPKGSFSTLEIQRTEQGDSAMYLCASSLEQGEKLFFGSGTQLSVL.